This TCR beta chain comes out of a study of T-cell memory formation after mild COVID-19. TCRdb independently ran MiXCR on the 5' RACE reads; one entry per CDR3 protein. The data hold about 200,000 distinct CDR3 sequences, with over 9.5% observed a single time. Between the trimmed V and J ends, which lost 5 bases and 1 base, there was a span of 6 bases. The CDR3 has 14 amino acids. Germline V CDR1 and CDR2: SEHNR, FQNEAQ (reference sequence). Whole-study results and caveats: There was a balanced CD4/CD8 profile in clones contracting day 15 to 85, and later expanders leaned CD4+. CM and EM subsets held most contracting CD4+ clones; EMRA held CD8+ ones.

Points on this clonotype: Its cognate antigen is unknown.

This sequence was found in a man aged 18 to 29 who had mild COVID-19 (a few samples of this study predate the infection). Cell type and time point are not known. Sample: PBMCs or a T cell subset sorted from them (not recorded which). The chain uses TRBV7-9 and TRBJ2-6; a weak D match, TRBD1 (5 bases). The CDR3 region is CASSRTSGANVLTF. CDR3 nucleotides: TGTGCCAGCAGCCGGACATCTGGGGCCAACGTCCTGACTTTC.